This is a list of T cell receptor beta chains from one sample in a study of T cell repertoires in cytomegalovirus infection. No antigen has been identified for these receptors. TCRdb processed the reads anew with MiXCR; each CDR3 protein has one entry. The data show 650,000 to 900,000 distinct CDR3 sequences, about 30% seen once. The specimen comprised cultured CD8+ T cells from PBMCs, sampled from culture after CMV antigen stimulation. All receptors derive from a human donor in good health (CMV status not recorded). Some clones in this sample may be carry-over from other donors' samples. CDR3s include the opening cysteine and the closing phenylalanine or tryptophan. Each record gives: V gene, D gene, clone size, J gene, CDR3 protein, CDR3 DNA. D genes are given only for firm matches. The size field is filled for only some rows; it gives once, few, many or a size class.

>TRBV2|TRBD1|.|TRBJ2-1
CASSSAQGQGLYNEQFF
TGTGCCAGCAGTTCCGCCCAGGGACAGGGACTATACAATGAGCAGTTCTTC
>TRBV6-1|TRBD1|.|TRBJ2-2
CASSEDRGNTGELFF
TGTGCCAGCAGTGAGGACAGGGGGAACACCGGGGAGCTGTTTTTT
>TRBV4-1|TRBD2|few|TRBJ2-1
CASSQDRERGPYNEQFF
TGCGCCAGCAGCCAAGATAGGGAGCGGGGGCCTTACAATGAGCAGTTCTTC
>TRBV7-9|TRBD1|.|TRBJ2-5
CASSLVGQGAETQYF
TGTGCCAGCAGCTTAGTTGGACAGGGGGCTGAGACCCAGTACTTC
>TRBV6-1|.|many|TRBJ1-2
CASSEVRDGYTF
TGTGCCAGCAGTGAAGTCAGGGATGGCTACACCTTC
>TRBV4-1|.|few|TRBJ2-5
CASSQEPGEETQYF
TGCGCCAGCAGCCAAGAACCGGGGGAAGAGACCCAGTACTTC
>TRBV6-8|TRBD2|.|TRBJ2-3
CASSTLRLAGESTDTQYF
TGTGCCAGCAGCACCCTTAGACTTGCGGGGGAAAGCACAGATACGCAGTATTTT
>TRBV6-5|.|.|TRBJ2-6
CASSSLEGTGANVLTF
TGTGCCAGCAGTTCCCTTGAGGGGACCGGGGCCAACGTCCTGACTTTC
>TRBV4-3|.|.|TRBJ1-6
CASSQRGDNSPLHF
TGCGCCAGCAGCCAGCGGGGGGATAATTCACCCCTCCACTTT
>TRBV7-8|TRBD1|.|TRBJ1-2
CASSPGQGRYGYTF
TGTGCCAGCAGCCCGGGACAGGGCCGGTATGGCTACACCTTC
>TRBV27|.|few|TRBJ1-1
CASSSGRIITEAFF
TGTGCCAGCAGTTCGGGGAGGATCATCACTGAAGCTTTCTTT
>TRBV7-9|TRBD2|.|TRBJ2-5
CASKLWDPSGGIQETQYF
TGTGCCAGCAAACTATGGGATCCTAGCGGGGGGATCCAAGAGACCCAGTACTTC
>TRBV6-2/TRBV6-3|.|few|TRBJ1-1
CASSYYTEAFF
TGTGCCAGCAGTTACTACACTGAAGCTTTCTTT
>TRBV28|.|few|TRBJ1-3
CASSLRGVGTNTIYF
TGTGCCAGCAGTTTAAGGGGTGTGGGCACGAACACCATATATTTT
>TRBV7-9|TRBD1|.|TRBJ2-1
CASSLARRGRNEQFF
TGTGCCAGCAGCTTAGCGCGCAGGGGGAGAAATGAGCAGTTCTTC
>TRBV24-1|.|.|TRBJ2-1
CATSDWARGDEQFF
TGTGCCACCAGTGATTGGGCTAGGGGCGATGAGCAGTTCTTC
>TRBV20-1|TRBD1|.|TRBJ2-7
CSARKSDRGYEQYF
TGCAGTGCTAGAAAATCGGACAGGGGCTACGAGCAGTACTTC
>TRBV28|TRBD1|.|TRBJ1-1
CASRRDRGTYYTEAFF
TGTGCCAGCAGGAGAGACAGGGGCACTTACTACACTGAAGCTTTCTTT
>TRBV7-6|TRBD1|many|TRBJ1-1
CASSWGQGADTEAFF
TGTGCCAGCAGCTGGGGACAGGGGGCGGACACTGAAGCTTTCTTT
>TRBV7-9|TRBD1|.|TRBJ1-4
CASSLALSGGGEKLFF
TGTGCCAGCAGCTTAGCGCTTTCAGGGGGTGGTGAAAAACTGTTTTTT
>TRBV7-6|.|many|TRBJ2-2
CASSLEVNRVFTGELFF
TGTGCCAGCAGCTTAGAGGTGAACAGGGTCTTCACCGGGGAGCTGTTTTTT
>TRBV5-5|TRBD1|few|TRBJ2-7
CASSLSWRQGPSYEQYF
TGTGCCAGCAGCTTGAGTTGGAGACAGGGACCGTCCTACGAGCAGTACTTC
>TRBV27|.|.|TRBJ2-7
CASSLTAGVSSYEQYF
TGTGCCAGCAGTTTAACCGCAGGCGTCAGCTCCTACGAGCAGTACTTC
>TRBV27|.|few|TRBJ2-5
CASTFGETQYF
TGTGCCAGCACCTTCGGGGAGACCCAGTACTTC
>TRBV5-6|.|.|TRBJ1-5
CASTLGARGQPQHF
TGTGCCAGCACTCTGGGGGCGCGAGGTCAGCCCCAGCATTTT
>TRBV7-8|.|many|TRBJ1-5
CASSSTAPRQPQHF
TGTGCCAGCAGCTCGACGGCCCCGAGGCAGCCCCAGCATTTT
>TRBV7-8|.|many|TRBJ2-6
CASSSVEIGSGANVLTF
TGTGCCAGCAGCTCGGTAGAAATTGGCTCTGGGGCCAACGTCCTGACTTTC
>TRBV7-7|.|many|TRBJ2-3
CASSLDGRITDTQYF
TGTGCTAGCAGCCTAGACGGCAGGATCACAGATACGCAGTATTTT
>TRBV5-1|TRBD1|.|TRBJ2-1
CASSRWESTGGSYNEQFF
TGCGCCAGCAGCCGTTGGGAATCTACAGGGGGCAGCTACAATGAGCAGTTCTTC
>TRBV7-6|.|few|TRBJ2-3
CASSLMGLSDTQYF
TGTGCCAGCAGCTTAATGGGCTTATCAGATACGCAGTATTTT
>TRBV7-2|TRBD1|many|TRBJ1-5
CASSSHNTRRQGAIQPQHF
TGTGCCAGCAGCTCCCATAATACCCGTCGGCAGGGGGCTATCCAGCCCCAGCATTTT
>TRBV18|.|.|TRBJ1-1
CASSPPLNSMNGNTEAFF
TGTGCCAGCTCACCACCTTTAAACAGTATGAACGGGAACACTGAAGCTTTCTTT
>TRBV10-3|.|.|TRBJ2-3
CAISESPTALTDTQYF
TGTGCCATCAGTGAGTCACCCACAGCACTAACAGATACGCAGTATTTT
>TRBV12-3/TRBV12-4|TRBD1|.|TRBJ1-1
CASSLAHRDRELATEAFF
TGTGCCAGCAGTTTAGCGCACCGGGACAGGGAATTGGCCACTGAAGCTTTCTTT
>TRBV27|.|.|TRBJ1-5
CASSSFVRDIASPNQPQHF
TGTGCCAGCAGTTCCTTTGTACGTGATATAGCGTCGCCCAATCAGCCCCAGCATTTT
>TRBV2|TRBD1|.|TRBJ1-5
CASSVAGTGGVLGNQPQHF
TGTGCCAGCAGTGTTGCCGGGACAGGGGGCGTCTTAGGGAATCAGCCCCAGCATTTT